These 9 T cell receptor beta chains originate from one sample sequenced in a study of technical replicates of blood from several donors. The protocol was immunoSEQ multiplex PCR, while the TCRdb copy is restricted to in-frame clones and leaves out a portion. The repertoire holds approximately 81,000 clones, with under 97% as singletons. Sequenced sample: T cells isolated from PBMCs. Receptor source: a human donor in good health.

As regards this clone: It is unclear where the CDR3 begins or ends on the DNA, so no DNA is shown, and the CDR3 is as TCRdb lists it. This rearrangement joins TRBV5-1 to TRBJ1-6; TRBD1, the table's D call, lacks a check against the DNA. The CDR3 is 15 residues long, counting both termini. Per germline, CDR1 SGHRS and CDR2 YFSETQ. The CDR3 loop reads CASSFGPGENSPLHF.

The rearrangement joins TRBV27 to TRBJ1-5; possibly TRBD1 for D (5 bases). V was trimmed by 8 bases and J by 0 bases, leaving 8 bases between them. The CDR3 sequence is 13 residues long. The V gene's germline CDR1 is MNHEY and CDR2 SMNVEV (reference sequence). The CDR3 region is CASGTYSNQPQHF. The CDR3 bases are TGTGCCAGCGGGACTTATAGCAATCAGCCCCAGCATTTT.

The rearrangement joins TRBV19 to TRBJ2-2, with D tentatively TRBD1 (6 bases). From germline, CDR1 is LNHDA and CDR2 SQIVND (reference sequence). Deletions cut 3 bases from V and 3 bases from J, with 11 bases between. The CDR3 contains 15 residues. CDR3 region: CASSMLDRDTGELFF. DNA of the CDR3: TGTGCCAGTAGTATGTTGGACAGAGACACCGGGGAGCTGTTTTTT.

The chain couples TRBV6-5 to TRBJ1-2, with 8 bases matching TRBD1. Germline-derived CDR1 and CDR2 are MNHEY and SVGAGI. With 4 bases clipped from V and 8 bases from J, the junction kept 6 bases outside the gene matches. The CDR3 length is 13 residues. CDR3 loop: CASSSQTGAGYTF. DNA for the CDR3: TGTGCCAGCAGTTCCCAGACAGGGGCCGGCTACACCTTC.

V is TRBV30 and J is TRBJ1-3; the D is unclear. The CDR3 length is 14 residues. Germline-derived CDR1 and CDR2 are GTSNPN and SVGIG (reference sequence). Trimming pared 0 bases from V and 6 bases from J, leaving 12 bases between. The CDR3 here is CAWSVNKGENTIYF. In DNA, the CDR3 is TGTGCCTGGAGTGTAAACAAGGGAGAAAACACCATATATTTT.

In this sample, this clone turned up once. This chain joins TRBV10-3 and TRBJ1-2; D ambiguous. The V end lost 6 bases, the J end lost 8 bases, and 16 bases lay between the germline ends. CDR1 is ENHRY and CDR2 is SYGVKD in the germline V gene. There are 13 residues in the CDR3. CDR3 residues: CAISGIDGWGYTF. In nucleotides, the CDR3 is TGTGCCATCAGCGGGATAGACGGCTGGGGCTACACCTTC.

The rearrangement uses TRBV7-9 and TRBJ2-3, with 10 nucleotides matching TRBD2. Germline values: CDR1 SEHNR, CDR2 FQNEAQ (reference sequence). This CDR3 region has 16 residues. J was trimmed by 1 base and V by 5 bases; bases with no gene match: 6. Here the CDR3 reads CASSTPSGRGTDTQYF. In nucleotides, the CDR3 is TGTGCCAGCAGCACCCCTAGCGGGAGAGGCACAGATACGCAGTATTTT.

The CDR3 DNA sequence: TGCGCCAGCAGCCCCACAGGGTCCTACGAGCAGTACTTC. Its protein product is CASSPTGSYEQYF. This chain joins TRBV4-1 and TRBJ2-7; D perhaps matches TRBD1 (6 bases). Germline V gene data show CDR1 as MGHRA and CDR2 as YSYEKL. This CDR3 spans 13 amino acids. The ends were cut back, 4 bases at V and 1 base at J, with 8 bases in the middle.

The genes are TRBV7-9 and TRBJ1-2; D may be TRBD1 (6 bases). Deletions cut 2 bases from V and 8 bases from J, with 18 bases between. CDR1 and CDR2 from the germline V gene are SEHNR and FQNEAQ (reference sequence). The length of the CDR3 is 15 residues. This CDR3 reads CASSLSTGIAFGYTF. CDR3 nucleotide sequence: TGTGCCAGCAGCTTATCAACAGGGATCGCTTTCGGCTACACCTTC. Supplemented by reference TRBV7-9 and TRBJ1-2, the full variable domain reads DTGVSQNPRHKITKRGQNVTFRCDPISEHNRLYWYRQTLGQGPEFLTYFQNEAQLEKSRLLSDRFSAERPKGSFSTLEIQRTEQGDSAMYLCASSLSTGIAFGYTFGSGTRLTVV.